Listed below are T cell receptor beta chains from one sample, sequenced in a study of T cell responses to AZD1222 COVID-19 vaccine. The protocol was immunoSEQ multiplex PCR, while the TCRdb copy is restricted to in-frame clones and leaves out a portion. Counted here are about 130,000 clones, just over 90% occurring once; the ten biggest clones make up roughly 7.2%. Sample: peripheral blood, taken on day 0 of AZD1222 vaccination. The receptors were sampled from an adult in good health. Each CDR3 is given without its conserved first and last residue. A D gene is named only where the DNA matches it firmly.

TRBV30 12 TRBD1 AWDEGAGNQPQH
TRBV18 11 NA ASSPGGNYGYT
TRBV30 14 TRBD1 AIESGQGAINEKLF
TRBV9 12 TRBD1 ASSDTGGSYGYT
TRBV7-2 12 NA ASSLGRDSYEQY
TRBV5-1 12 TRBD1 ASSLRTGDQPQH
TRBV19 13 NA ASRAQGRSNYGYT
TRBV28 15 TRBD1 ASSLQLWQGAVGELF
TRBV27 18 TRBD1 ASSRPPGQGFSSYNSPLH
TRBV6-4 11 NA ASSDSGQGEQY
TRBV5-4 12 NA ASSLAEPNYGYT
TRBV5-1 12 TRBD2 ASSLTSAADTQY
TRBV9 12 NA ASSQGGHQETQY
TRBV5-6 12 TRBD1 ASSLTGGNQPQH